This paragraph reports one T cell receptor beta chain. The antigen remains undetermined. Trimming removed 0 bases from V and 4 bases from J; junction bases left unmatched: 13. From germline, CDR1 is SGHRS and CDR2 YFSETQ. This CDR3 is built from 18 residues. Expressed TCRB transcripts were sequenced because the entire RNA isolate underwent reverse transcription. Libraries were prepared by immunoSEQ multiplex PCR; TCRdb keeps only in-frame clonotypes and omits some of them. The sample has 300,000 or so clones, around an eighth seen once; the top ten hold about 0.015%. This specimen belongs to a study of beta chain features in type 1 diabetes. Study-wide results and limits: Patients with Type 1 diabetes showed moderately but significantly shorter TCRB CDR3s in all four CD4+ subsets. Shorter templates might be favored by PCR, equally in patients and controls. Within patients, naive, central memory and Treg TCRB repertoires seemed more similar than within healthy donors.

The chain recombines TRBV5-1 with TRBJ2-3, with 8 nucleotides matching TRBD2. The sample was naive CD4+ T cells from blood. The clonotype was recovered from a man aged 25 to 40 with type 1 diabetes. The CDR3 coding sequence is TGCGCCAGCAGCTTGGCCCGCTCGCAGCGGGAGATTTCAGATACGCAGTATTTT. Translation gives CASSLARSQREISDTQYF.